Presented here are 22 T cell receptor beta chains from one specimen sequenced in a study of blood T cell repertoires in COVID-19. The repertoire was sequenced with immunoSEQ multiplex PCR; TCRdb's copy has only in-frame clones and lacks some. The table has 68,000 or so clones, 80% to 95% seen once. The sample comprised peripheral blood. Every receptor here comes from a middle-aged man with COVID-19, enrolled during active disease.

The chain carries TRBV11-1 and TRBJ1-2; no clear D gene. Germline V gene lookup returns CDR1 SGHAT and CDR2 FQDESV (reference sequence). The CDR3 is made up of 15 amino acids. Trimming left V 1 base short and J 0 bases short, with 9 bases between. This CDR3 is CASSLGTAANYGYTF. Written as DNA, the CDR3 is TGTGCCAGCAGCTTAGGAACAGCCGCTAACTATGGCTACACCTTC. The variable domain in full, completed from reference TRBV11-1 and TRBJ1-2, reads EAEVAQSPRYKITEKSQAVAFWCDPISGHATLYWYRQILGQGPELLVQFQDESVVDDSQLPKDRFSAERLKGVDSTLKIQPAELGDSAMYLCASSLGTAANYGYTFGSGTRLTVV.

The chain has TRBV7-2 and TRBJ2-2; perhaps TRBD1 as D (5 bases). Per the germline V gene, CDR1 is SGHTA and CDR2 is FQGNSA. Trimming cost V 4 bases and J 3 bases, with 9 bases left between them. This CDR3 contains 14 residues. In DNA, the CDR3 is TGTGCCAGCAGCTCAGACAGATACACCGGGGAGCTGTTTTTT. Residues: CASSSDRYTGELFF.

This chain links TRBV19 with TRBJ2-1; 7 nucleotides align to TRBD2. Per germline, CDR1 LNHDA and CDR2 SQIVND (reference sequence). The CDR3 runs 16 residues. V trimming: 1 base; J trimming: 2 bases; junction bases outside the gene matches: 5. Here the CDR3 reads CASSIVGLVTYNEQFF. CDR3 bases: TGTGCCAGTAGTATAGTCGGACTAGTAACCTACAATGAGCAGTTCTTC.

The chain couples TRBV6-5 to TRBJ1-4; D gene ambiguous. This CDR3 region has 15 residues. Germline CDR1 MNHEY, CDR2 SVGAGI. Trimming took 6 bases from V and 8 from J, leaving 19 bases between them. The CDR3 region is CASSRSRAGGEKLFF. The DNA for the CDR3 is TGTGCCAGCAGCCGCTCGAGAGCTGGCGGGGAAAAACTGTTTTTT.

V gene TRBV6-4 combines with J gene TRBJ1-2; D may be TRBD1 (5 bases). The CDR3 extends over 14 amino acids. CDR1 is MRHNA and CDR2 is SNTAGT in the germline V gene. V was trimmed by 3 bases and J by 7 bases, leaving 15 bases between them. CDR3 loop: CASSDGAGRSGYTF. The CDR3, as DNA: TGTGCCAGCAGTGATGGGGCAGGCCGAAGTGGCTACACCTTC.

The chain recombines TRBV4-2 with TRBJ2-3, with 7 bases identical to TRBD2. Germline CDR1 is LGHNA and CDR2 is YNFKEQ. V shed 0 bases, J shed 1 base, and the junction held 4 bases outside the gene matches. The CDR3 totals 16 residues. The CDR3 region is CASSQDTAGGTDTQYF. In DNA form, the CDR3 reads TGTGCCAGCAGCCAAGATACCGCGGGGGGCACAGATACGCAGTATTTT.

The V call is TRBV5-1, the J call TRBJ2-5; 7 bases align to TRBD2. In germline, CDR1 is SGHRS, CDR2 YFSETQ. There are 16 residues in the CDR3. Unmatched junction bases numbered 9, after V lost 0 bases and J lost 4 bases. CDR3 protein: CASSLGGSGSTETQYF. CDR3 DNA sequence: TGCGCCAGCAGCTTGGGCGGGAGTGGATCGACAGAGACCCAGTACTTC.

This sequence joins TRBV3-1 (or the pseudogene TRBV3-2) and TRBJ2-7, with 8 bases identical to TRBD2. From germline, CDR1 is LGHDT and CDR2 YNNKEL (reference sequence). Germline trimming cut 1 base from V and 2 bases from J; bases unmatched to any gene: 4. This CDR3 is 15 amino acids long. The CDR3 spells CASSQAPGLAYEQYF. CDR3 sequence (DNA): TGTGCCAGCAGCCAAGCCCCGGGACTAGCCTACGAGCAGTACTTC.

The chain's CDR3 is CASSSTYNEQFF. The CDR3 DNA reads TGCGCCAGCAGCTCAACCTACAATGAGCAGTTCTTC. The chain recombines TRBV5-1 with TRBJ2-1; D unresolved. The CDR3 is made up of 12 amino acids. Germline CDR1 is SGHRS and CDR2 is YFSETQ. The V gene lost 3 bases and the J gene lost 2 bases, with 3 bases spanning the gap.

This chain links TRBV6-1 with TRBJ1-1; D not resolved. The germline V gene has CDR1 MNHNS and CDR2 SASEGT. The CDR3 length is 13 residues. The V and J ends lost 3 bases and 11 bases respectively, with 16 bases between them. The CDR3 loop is CASSDPGSGKAFF. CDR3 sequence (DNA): TGTGCCAGCAGTGACCCCGGGTCGGGGAAGGCTTTCTTT.

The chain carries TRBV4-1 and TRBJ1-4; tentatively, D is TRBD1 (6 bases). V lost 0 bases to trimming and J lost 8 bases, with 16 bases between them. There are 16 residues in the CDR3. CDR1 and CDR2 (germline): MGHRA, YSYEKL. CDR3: CASSQDGGGSIEKLFF. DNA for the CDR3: TGCGCCAGCAGCCAAGATGGGGGGGGCAGTATAGAAAAACTGTTTTTT.

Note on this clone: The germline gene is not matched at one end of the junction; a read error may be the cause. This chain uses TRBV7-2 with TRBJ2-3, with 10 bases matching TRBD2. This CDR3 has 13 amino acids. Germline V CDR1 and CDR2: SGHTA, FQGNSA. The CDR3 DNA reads TGTGCCAGCAGCTCCACTACTAGCGGGACTGCTAATTTT. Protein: CASSSTTSGTANF.

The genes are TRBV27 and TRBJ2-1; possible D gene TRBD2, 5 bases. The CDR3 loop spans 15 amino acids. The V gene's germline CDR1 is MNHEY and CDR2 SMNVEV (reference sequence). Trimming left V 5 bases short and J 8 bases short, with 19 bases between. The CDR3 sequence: CASSPRLGSGYEQFF. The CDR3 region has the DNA TGTGCCAGCAGTCCCCGTCTTGGGAGCGGATATGAGCAGTTCTTC.

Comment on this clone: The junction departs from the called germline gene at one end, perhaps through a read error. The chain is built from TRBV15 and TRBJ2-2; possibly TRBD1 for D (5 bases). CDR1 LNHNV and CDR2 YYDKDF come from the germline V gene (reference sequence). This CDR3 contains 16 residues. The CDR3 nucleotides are TGTGCCACCAGCAGGCCGACAGAGGCGAAAACCGGGGAGCTGTTTTTT. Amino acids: CATSRPTEAKTGELFF.

CDR3 coding DNA: TGTGCCAGCTCACTGGACACGGGGGGTTACAATGAGCAGTTCTTC. Translation gives CASSLDTGGYNEQFF. This chain links TRBV18 with TRBJ2-1; 7 bases line up with TRBD2. V lost 4 bases and J lost 4; bases outside the gene matches: 7. The CDR3 is 15 amino acids. The germline CDR1 and CDR2 sequences are KGHSH and LQKENI.

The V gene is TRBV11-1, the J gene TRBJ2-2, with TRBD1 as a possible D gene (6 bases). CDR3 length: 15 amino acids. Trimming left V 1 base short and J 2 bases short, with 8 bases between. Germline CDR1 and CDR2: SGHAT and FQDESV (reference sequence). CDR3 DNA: TGTGCCAGCAGCTTAGGGACAGTTAACACCGGGGAGCTGTTTTTT. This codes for CASSLGTVNTGELFF.

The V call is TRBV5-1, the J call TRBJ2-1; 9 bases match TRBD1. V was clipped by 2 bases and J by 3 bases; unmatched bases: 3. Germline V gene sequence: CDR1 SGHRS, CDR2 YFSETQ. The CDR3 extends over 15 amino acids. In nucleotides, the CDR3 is TGCGCCAGCAGCTTACAGGGGGCGGTCTACAATGAGCAGTTCTTC. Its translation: CASSLQGAVYNEQFF.

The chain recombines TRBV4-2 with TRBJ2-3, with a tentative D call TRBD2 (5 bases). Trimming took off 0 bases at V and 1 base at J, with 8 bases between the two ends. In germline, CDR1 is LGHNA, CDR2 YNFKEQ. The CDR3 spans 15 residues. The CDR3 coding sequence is TGTGCCAGCAGCCAAGAGGTGCGGGGCACAGATACGCAGTATTTT. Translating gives CASSQEVRGTDTQYF.

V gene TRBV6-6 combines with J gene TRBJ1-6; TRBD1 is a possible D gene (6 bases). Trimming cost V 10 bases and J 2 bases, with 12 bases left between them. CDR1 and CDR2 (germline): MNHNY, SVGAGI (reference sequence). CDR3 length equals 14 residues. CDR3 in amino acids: CATGGGTYNSPLHF. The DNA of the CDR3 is TGTGCCACCGGCGGGGGCACCTATAATTCACCCCTCCACTTT.

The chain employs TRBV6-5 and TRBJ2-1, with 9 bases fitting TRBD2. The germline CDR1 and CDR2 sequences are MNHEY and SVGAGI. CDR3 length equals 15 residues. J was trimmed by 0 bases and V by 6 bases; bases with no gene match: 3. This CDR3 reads CASSLTSGSYNEQFF. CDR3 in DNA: TGTGCCAGCAGCCTGACTAGCGGCTCCTACAATGAGCAGTTCTTC.

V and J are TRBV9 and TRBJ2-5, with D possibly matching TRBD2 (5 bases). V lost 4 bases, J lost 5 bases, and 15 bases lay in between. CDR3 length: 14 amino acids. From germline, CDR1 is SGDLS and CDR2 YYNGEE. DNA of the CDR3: TGTGCCAGCAGCCCGCGGACTGGGTGGGAGACCCAGTACTTC. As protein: CASSPRTGWETQYF.

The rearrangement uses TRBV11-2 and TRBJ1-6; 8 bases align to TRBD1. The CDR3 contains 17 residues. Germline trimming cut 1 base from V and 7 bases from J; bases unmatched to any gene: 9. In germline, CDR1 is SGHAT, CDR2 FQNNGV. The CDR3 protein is CASSLVGRGRLNSPLHF. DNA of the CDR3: TGTGCCAGCAGCTTAGTCGGCAGGGGGCGCTTAAATTCACCCCTCCACTTT.